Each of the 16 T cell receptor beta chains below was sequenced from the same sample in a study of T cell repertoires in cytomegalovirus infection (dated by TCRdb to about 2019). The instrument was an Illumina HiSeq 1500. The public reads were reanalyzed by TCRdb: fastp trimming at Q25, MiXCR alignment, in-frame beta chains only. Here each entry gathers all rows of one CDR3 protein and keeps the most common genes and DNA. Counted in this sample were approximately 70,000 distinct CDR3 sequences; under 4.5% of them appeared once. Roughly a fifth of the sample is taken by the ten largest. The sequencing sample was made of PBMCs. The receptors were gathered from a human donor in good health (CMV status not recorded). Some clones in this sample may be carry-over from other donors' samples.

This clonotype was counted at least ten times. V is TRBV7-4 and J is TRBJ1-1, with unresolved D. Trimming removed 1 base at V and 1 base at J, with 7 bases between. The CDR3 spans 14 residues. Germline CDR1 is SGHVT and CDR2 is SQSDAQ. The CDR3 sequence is CASSLVSENTEAFF. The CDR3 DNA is TGTGCCAGCAGCTTAGTATCCGAGAACACTGAAGCTTTCTTT.

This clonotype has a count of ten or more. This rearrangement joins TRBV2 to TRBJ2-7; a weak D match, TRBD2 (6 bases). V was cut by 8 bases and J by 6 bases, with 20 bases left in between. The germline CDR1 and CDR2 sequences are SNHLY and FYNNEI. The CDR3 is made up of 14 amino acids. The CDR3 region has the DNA TGTGCCAGCTTTAAGGAGGCGGGGATCGTCGAGCAGTACTTC. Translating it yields CASFKEAGIVEQYF.

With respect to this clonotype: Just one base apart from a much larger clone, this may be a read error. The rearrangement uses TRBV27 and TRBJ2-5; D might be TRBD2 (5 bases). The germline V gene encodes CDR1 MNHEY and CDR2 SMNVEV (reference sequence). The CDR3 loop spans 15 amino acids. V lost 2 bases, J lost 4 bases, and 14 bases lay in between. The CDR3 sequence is CASSLIGAERETQYF. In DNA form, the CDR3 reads TGTGCCAGCAGTTTAATCGGAGCGGAAAGAGAGACCCAGTACTTC.

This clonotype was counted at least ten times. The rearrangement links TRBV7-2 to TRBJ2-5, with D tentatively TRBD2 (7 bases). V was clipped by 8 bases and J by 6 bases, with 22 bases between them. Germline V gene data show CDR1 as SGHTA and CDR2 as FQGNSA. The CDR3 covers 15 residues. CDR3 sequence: CASRRGAGPVQTQYF. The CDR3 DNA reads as TGTGCCAGCCGTCGGGGGGCGGGTCCCGTACAGACCCAGTACTTC. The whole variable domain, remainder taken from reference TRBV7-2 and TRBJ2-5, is GAGVSQSPSNKVTEKGKDVELRCDPISGHTALYWYRQSLGQGLEFLIYFQGNSAPDKSGLPSDRFSAERTGGSVSTLTIQRTQQEDSAVYLCASRRGAGPVQTQYFGPGTRLLVL.

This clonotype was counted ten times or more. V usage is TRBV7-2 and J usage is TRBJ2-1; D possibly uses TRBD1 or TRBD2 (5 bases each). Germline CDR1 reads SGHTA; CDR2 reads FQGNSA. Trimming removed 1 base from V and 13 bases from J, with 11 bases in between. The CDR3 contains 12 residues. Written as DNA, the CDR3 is TGTGCCAGCAGCTTAGATGTGGGGGTACAGTTCTTC. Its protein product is CASSLDVGVQFF.

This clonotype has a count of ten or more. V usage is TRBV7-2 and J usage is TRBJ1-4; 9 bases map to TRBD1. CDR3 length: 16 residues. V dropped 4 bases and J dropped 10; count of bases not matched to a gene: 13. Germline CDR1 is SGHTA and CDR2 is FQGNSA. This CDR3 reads CASSSQGGTGLAKLFF. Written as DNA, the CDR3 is TGTGCCAGCAGCTCCCAAGGCGGGACAGGGTTGGCAAAACTGTTTTTT. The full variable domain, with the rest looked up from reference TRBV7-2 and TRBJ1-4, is GAGVSQSPSNKVTEKGKDVELRCDPISGHTALYWYRQSLGQGLEFLIYFQGNSAPDKSGLPSDRFSAERTGGSVSTLTIQRTQQEDSAVYLCASSSQGGTGLAKLFFGSGTQLSVL.

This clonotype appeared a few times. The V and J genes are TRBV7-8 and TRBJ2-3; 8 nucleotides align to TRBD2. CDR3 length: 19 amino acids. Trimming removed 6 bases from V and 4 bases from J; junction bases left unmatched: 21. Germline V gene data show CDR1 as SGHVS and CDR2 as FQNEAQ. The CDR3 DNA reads TGTGCCAGCAGTCCTTGGGGTGGTGCGGGACTAGGGCCTGCAGATACGCAGTATTTT. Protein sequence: CASSPWGGAGLGPADTQYF. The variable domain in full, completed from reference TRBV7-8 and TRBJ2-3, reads GAGVSQSPRYKVAKRGQDVALRCDPISGHVSLFWYQQALGQGPEFLTYFQNEAQLDKSGLPSDRFFAERPEGSVSTLKIQRTQQEDSAVYLCASSPWGGAGLGPADTQYFGPGTRLTVL.

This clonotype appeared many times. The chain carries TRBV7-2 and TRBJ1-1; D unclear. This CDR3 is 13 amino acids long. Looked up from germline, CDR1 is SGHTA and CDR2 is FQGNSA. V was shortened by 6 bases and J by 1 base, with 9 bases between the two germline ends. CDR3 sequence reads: CASSKGTNTEAFF. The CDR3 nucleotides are TGTGCCAGCAGTAAGGGCACGAACACTGAAGCTTTCTTT.

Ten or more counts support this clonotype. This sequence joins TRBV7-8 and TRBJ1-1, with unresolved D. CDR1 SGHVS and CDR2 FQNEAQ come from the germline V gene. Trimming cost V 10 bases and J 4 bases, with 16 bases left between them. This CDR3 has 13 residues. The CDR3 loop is CATAVGESTEAFF. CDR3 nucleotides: TGTGCCACGGCTGTTGGGGAGTCCACTGAAGCTTTCTTT.

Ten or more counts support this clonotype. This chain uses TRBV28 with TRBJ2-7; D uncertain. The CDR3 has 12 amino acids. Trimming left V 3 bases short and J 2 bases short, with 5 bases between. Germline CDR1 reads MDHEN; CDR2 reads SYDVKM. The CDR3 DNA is TGTGCCAGCAGTTTGCTCACCTACGAGCAGTACTTC. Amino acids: CASSLLTYEQYF.

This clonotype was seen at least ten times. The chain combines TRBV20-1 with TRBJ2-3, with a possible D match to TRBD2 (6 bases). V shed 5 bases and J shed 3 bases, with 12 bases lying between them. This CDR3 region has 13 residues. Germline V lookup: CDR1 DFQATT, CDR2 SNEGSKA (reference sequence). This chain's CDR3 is CSAWDSHTDTQYF. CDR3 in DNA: TGCAGTGCTTGGGACTCCCATACAGATACGCAGTATTTT.

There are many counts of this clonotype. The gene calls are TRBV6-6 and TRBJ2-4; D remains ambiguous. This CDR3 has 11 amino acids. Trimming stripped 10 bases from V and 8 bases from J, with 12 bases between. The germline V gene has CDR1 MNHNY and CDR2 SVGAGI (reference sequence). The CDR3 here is CAISSLDIQYF. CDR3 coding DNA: TGTGCCATATCCAGTTTGGACATTCAGTACTTC.

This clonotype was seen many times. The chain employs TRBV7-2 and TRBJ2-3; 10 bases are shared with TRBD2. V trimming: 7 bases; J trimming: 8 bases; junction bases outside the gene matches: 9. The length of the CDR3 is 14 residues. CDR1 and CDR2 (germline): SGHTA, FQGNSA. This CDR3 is CASKLAGALGTQYF. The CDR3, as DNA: TGTGCCAGCAAGCTAGCGGGGGCCCTGGGTACGCAGTATTTT.

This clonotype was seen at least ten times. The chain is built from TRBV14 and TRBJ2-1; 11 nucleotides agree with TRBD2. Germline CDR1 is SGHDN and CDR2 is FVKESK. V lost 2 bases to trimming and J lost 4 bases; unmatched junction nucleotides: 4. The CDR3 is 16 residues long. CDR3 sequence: CASSQLGTSGYNEQFF. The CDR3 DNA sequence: TGTGCCAGCAGCCAATTAGGGACTAGCGGATACAATGAGCAGTTCTTC.

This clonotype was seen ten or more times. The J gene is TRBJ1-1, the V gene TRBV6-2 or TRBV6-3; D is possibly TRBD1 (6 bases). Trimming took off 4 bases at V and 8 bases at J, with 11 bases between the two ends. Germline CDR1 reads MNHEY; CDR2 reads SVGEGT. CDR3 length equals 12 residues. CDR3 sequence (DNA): TGTGCCAGCAGTTTGGGGACAAGAGAAGCTTTCTTT. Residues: CASSLGTREAFF.

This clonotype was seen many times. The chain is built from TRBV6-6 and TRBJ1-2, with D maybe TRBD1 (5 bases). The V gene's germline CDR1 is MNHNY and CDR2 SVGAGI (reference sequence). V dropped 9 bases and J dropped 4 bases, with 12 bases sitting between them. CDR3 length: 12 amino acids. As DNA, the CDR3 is TGTGCCAGTCTGGGGGGTATCTATGGCTACACCTTC. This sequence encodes CASLGGIYGYTF.